This T cell receptor beta chain was identified in a study of blood T cells in healthy people across ages. With a J-beta primer mix and a sample-barcoded 5' primer, a second PCR ran 7 to 11 cycles. TCRdb re-analysed the 5' RACE reads in MiXCR, keeping a single row per CDR3 protein. Among over 1,500,000 distinct CDR3 sequences listed, about 50% were seen once. V lost 3 bases and J lost 2, with 10 bases in between. This CDR3 has 14 residues. CDR1 MGHRA and CDR2 YSYEKL come from the germline V gene. Sequenced material: blood. The sequence came from a woman aged 40 to 50 in good health. The V and J genes are TRBV4-1 and TRBJ2-5, with D maybe TRBD2 (5 bases). CDR3 nucleotide sequence: TGCGCCAGCAGCCAGCCGGGGTCACAAGAGACCCAGTACTTC. It yields the protein CASSQPGSQETQYF.